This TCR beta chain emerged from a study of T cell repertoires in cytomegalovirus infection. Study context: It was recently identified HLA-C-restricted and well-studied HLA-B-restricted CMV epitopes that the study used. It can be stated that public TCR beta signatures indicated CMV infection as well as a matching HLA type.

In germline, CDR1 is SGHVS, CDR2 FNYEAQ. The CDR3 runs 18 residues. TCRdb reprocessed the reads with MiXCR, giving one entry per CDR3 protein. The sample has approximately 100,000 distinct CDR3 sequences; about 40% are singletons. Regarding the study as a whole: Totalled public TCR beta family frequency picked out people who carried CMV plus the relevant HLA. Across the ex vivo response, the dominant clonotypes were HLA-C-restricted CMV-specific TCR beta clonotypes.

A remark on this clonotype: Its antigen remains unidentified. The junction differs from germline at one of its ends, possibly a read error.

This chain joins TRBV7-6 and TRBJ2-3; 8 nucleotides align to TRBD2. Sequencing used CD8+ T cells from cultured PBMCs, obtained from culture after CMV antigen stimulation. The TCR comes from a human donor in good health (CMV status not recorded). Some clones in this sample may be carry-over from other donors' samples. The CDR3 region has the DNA TGTGTCAGCAGCAACGAGTTAGCGGGGCCTACTCTAGCGGATACGCAGTATTTT. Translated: CVSSNELAGPTLADTQYF.